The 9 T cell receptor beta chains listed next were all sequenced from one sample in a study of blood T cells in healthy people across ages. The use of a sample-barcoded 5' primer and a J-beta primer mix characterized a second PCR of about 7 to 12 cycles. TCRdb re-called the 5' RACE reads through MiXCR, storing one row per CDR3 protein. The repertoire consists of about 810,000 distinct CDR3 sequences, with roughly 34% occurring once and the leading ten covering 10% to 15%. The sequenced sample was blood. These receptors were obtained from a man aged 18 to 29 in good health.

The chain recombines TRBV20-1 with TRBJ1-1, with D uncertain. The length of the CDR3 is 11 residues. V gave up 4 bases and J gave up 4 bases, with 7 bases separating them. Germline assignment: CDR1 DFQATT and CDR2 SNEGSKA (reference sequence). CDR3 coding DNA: TGCAGTGCTACAGGAACCACTGAAGCTTTCTTT. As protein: CSATGTTEAFF.

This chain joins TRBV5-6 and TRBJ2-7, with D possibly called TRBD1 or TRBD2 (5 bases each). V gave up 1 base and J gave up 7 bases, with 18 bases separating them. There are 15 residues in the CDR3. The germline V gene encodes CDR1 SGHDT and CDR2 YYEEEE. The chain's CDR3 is CASSLRDPSYNEQYF. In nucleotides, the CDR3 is TGTGCCAGCAGCTTGCGGGACCCCTCCTACAATGAGCAGTACTTC.

DNA for the CDR3: TGCAGTGCTAGCTCGGGCAGGAGGGATCAGCCCCAGCATTTT. It is translated as CSASSGRRDQPQHF. The chain joins TRBV20-1 to TRBJ1-5; D not resolved. V dropped 3 bases and J dropped 5 bases, with 14 bases sitting between them. Germline V gene sequence: CDR1 DFQATT, CDR2 SNEGSKA (reference sequence). The CDR3 has 14 amino acids.

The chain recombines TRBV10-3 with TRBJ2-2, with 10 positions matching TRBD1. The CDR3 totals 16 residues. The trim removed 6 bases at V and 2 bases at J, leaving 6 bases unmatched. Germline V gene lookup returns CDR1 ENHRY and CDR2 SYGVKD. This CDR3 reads CAIRWRQGANTGELFF. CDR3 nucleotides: TGTGCCATCAGATGGAGACAGGGGGCTAACACCGGGGAGCTGTTTTTT.

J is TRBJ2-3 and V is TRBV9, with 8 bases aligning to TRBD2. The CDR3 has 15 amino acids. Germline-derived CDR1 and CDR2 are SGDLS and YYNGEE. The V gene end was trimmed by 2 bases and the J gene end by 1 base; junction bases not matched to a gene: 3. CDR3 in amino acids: CASSVWGLGTDTQYF. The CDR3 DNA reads TGTGCCAGCAGCGTTTGGGGACTAGGCACAGATACGCAGTATTTT.

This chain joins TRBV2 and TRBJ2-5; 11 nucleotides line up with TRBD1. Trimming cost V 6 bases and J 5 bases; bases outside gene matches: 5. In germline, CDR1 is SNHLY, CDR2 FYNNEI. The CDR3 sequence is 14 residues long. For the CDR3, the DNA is TGTGCCAGCAGGGGGACAGGGGGTGTGGAGACCCAGTACTTC. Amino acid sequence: CASRGTGGVETQYF. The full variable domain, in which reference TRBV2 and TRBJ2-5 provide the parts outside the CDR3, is EPEVTQTPSHQVTQMGQEVILRCVPISNHLYFYWYRQILGQKVEFLVSFYNNEISEKSEIFDDQFSVERPDGSNFTLKIRSTKLEDSAMYFCASRGTGGVETQYFGPGTRLLVL.

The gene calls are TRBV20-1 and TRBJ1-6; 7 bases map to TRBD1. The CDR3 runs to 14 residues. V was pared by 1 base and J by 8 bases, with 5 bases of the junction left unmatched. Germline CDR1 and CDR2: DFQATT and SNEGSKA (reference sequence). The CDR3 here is CSARVGQVDSPLHF. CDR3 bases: TGCAGTGCTAGAGTCGGACAGGTCGATTCACCCCTCCACTTT.

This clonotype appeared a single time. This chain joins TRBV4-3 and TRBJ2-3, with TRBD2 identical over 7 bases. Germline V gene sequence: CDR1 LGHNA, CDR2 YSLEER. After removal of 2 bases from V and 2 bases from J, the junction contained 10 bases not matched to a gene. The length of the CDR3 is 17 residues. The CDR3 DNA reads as TGCGCCAGCAGCCAACAGGCTAGCGGAGGCGTCACAGATACGCAGTATTTT. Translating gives CASSQQASGGVTDTQYF.

DNA for the CDR3: TGTGCCAGCAGTGTGGGAGCGGGCTTGGCCCTGGCCGAGACCCAGTACTTC. Its protein product is CASSVGAGLALAETQYF. This chain joins TRBV12-3 or TRBV12-4 and TRBJ2-5; tentative D call: TRBD2 (6 bases). Trimming shortened V by 5 bases and J by 5 bases, and 24 bases separated the two germline ends. This CDR3 is built from 17 residues.